The 5 T cell receptor beta chains presented below share a single source sample, sequenced in a study of blood T cells in healthy people across ages. Using a J-beta primer mix together with a sample-barcoded 5' primer, a second PCR was run for roughly 6 to 11 cycles. In TCRdb, the 5' RACE reads were re-called with MiXCR into one record per CDR3 protein. The data hold approximately 670,000 distinct CDR3 sequences, with around 38% observed a single time. Material for sequencing was blood. The receptors originated from a man older than 75 in good health.

A few counts support this clonotype. The chain has TRBV6-2 or TRBV6-3 and TRBJ1-6; D remains ambiguous. The germline CDR1 and CDR2 sequences are MNHEY and SVGEGT. V lost 5 bases and J lost 7, with 12 bases in between. This CDR3 region has 14 residues. CDR3 in amino acids: CASSPGRVNSPLHF. The CDR3 DNA reads as TGTGCCAGCAGTCCAGGACGGGTGAATTCACCCCTCCACTTT.

This clonotype was counted between two and nine times. The chain recombines TRBV12-3 or TRBV12-4 with TRBJ1-1, with D possibly being TRBD1 (6 bases). The CDR3 spans 16 residues. Between the trimmed V and J ends, which lost 5 bases and 0 bases, there was a span of 16 bases. The CDR3 sequence: CASSRTGAGLNTEAFF. Here the CDR3 DNA reads TGTGCCAGCAGTAGGACGGGGGCAGGACTGAACACTGAAGCTTTCTTT.

In this sample, this clonotype turned up a few times. The V gene is TRBV7-3, the J gene TRBJ2-3, with 9 bases aligning to TRBD1. The germline CDR1 and CDR2 sequences are SGHTA and FQGTGA. The CDR3 covers 15 residues. After removal of 2 bases from V and 3 bases from J, the junction contained 3 bases not matched to a gene. CDR3 nucleotide sequence: TGTGCCAGCAGCTTAGGGGGACAGGGAACAGATACGCAGTATTTT. Translating gives CASSLGGQGTDTQYF.

Concerning this clonotype itself: One end of the junction is discordant with germline, which a read error may explain. The chain is built from TRBV7-2 and TRBJ2-3; perhaps TRBD2 as D (6 bases). The CDR3 covers 15 residues. Germline-derived CDR1 and CDR2 are SGHTA and FQGNSA. The CDR3 coding sequence is TGTGCCAGCAGCGGGCGAGGTTACGGGGGAGATGCGCAGTATTTT. Its translation: CASSGRGYGGDAQYF.

Notes on this clonotype: Just one base apart from a much larger clone, this may be a read error. The genes are TRBV5-1 and TRBJ2-7; TRBD2 is a possible D gene (6 bases). The DNA matches TRBJ2-5 better at its end, which makes the J call doubtful. CDR1 is SGHRS and CDR2 is YFSETQ in the germline V gene. This CDR3 is built from 15 residues. The CDR3 sequence: CASNLNGSRGETQYF. In nucleotides, the CDR3 is TGCGCCAGCAACCTTAACGGGAGCAGAGGAGAGACCCAGTACTTC.